The rows below give T cell receptor beta chains drawn from one sample of a study of shared clonotypes between healthy human individuals. The repertoire was sequenced with immunoSEQ multiplex PCR; TCRdb's copy has only in-frame clones and lacks some. Of 2 million or so clones listed, about 95% are singletons. The sample was naive CD8+ T cells sorted from blood. These receptors all stem from a man younger than 30 in good health. Each CDR3 is given with its conserved first and last residue. Each record gives: V gene, J gene, D gene, clone size, CDR3 protein, CDR3 DNA. The D gene is left open where the match is weak. Not all rows give a size; the values are once, few, many and, for expanded clones, a class.

v_call: TRBV9
j_call: TRBJ2-5
d_call: .
clone_size: .
cdr3_aa: CASSVDGSGIETQYF
cdr3_nt: TGTGCCAGCAGCGTAGATGGTAGCGGCATAGAGACCCAGTACTTC

v_call: TRBV5-6
j_call: TRBJ2-7
d_call: .
clone_size: .
cdr3_aa: CASSLLGYEQYF
cdr3_nt: TGTGCCAGCAGCTTGTTGGGGTACGAGCAGTACTTC

v_call: TRBV7-9
j_call: TRBJ2-3
d_call: TRBD2
clone_size: .
cdr3_aa: CASSPPLSGAGTDTQYF
cdr3_nt: TGTGCCAGCAGCCCCCCTCTTAGCGGGGCAGGCACAGATACGCAGTATTTT

v_call: TRBV30
j_call: TRBJ2-7
d_call: TRBD1
clone_size: .
cdr3_aa: CAWSTRTGGEQYF
cdr3_nt: TGTGCCTGGAGTACGCGGACAGGGGGCGAGCAGTACTTC

v_call: TRBV6-6
j_call: TRBJ2-3
d_call: .
clone_size: .
cdr3_aa: CASSYSERADTQYF
cdr3_nt: TGTGCCAGCAGTTACTCGGAGCGCGCAGATACGCAGTATTTT

v_call: TRBV7-3
j_call: TRBJ2-7
d_call: .
clone_size: .
cdr3_aa: CASSSAGTSEQYF
cdr3_nt: TGTGCCAGCAGCTCCGCCGGGACTTCCGAGCAGTACTTC

v_call: TRBV5-6
j_call: TRBJ1-1
d_call: TRBD1
clone_size: .
cdr3_aa: CASSQLGQGNTEAFF
cdr3_nt: TGTGCCAGCAGCCAATTGGGACAGGGGAACACTGAAGCTTTCTTT

v_call: TRBV10-2
j_call: TRBJ2-5
d_call: TRBD1
clone_size: .
cdr3_aa: CASSWTGVKETQYF
cdr3_nt: TGCGCCAGCAGTTGGACAGGGGTTAAAGAGACCCAGTACTTC

v_call: TRBV6-1
j_call: TRBJ2-7
d_call: .
clone_size: .
cdr3_aa: CASSEDHEQYF
cdr3_nt: TGTGCCAGCAGTGAAGACCACGAGCAGTACTTC

v_call: TRBV7-8
j_call: TRBJ2-7
d_call: .
clone_size: .
cdr3_aa: CASSVGLTYEQYF
cdr3_nt: TGTGCCAGCAGTGTCGGACTGACCTACGAGCAGTACTTC

v_call: TRBV29-1
j_call: TRBJ1-1
d_call: .
clone_size: .
cdr3_aa: CSVEDGGDTEAFF
cdr3_nt: TGCAGCGTTGAAGATGGAGGGGACACTGAAGCTTTCTTT

v_call: TRBV7-2
j_call: TRBJ2-3
d_call: TRBD2
clone_size: .
cdr3_aa: CASSQTSGGAADTQYF
cdr3_nt: TGTGCCAGCAGCCAGACTAGCGGGGGGGCCGCAGATACGCAGTATTTT

v_call: TRBV15
j_call: TRBJ2-1
d_call: TRBD2
clone_size: .
cdr3_aa: CATSLLPAGFQIAGAFNEQFF
cdr3_nt: TGTGCCACCAGCCTCCTACCCGCAGGGTTCCAAATAGCGGGCGCATTTAATGAGCAGTTCTTC

v_call: TRBV7-9
j_call: TRBJ1-6
d_call: .
clone_size: .
cdr3_aa: CASSLDYGYSPLHF
cdr3_nt: TGTGCCAGCAGCTTAGACTACGGGTATTCACCCCTCCACTTT

v_call: TRBV4-2
j_call: TRBJ2-1
d_call: .
clone_size: .
cdr3_aa: CASSQPYNEQFF
cdr3_nt: TGTGCCAGCAGCCAACCCTACAATGAGCAGTTCTTC

v_call: TRBV9
j_call: TRBJ2-2
d_call: .
clone_size: .
cdr3_aa: CASSVVTNTGELFF
cdr3_nt: TGTGCCAGCAGCGTAGTGACCAACACCGGGGAGCTGTTTTTT

v_call: TRBV4-1
j_call: TRBJ2-3
d_call: .
clone_size: .
cdr3_aa: CASSSQARSGDTQYF
cdr3_nt: TGCGCCAGCAGCTCCCAGGCGCGGAGTGGAGATACGCAGTATTTT

v_call: TRBV7-9
j_call: TRBJ2-2
d_call: .
clone_size: .
cdr3_aa: CASSLVSTGELFF
cdr3_nt: TGTGCCAGCAGCTTGGTGAGCACCGGGGAGCTGTTTTTT

v_call: TRBV28
j_call: TRBJ2-7
d_call: TRBD2
clone_size: .
cdr3_aa: CASSLGRAPYEQYF
cdr3_nt: TGTGCCAGCAGTTTGGGGAGGGCCCCCTACGAGCAGTACTTC

v_call: TRBV4-2
j_call: TRBJ2-1
d_call: TRBD1
clone_size: .
cdr3_aa: CASSQEQGSSYNEQFF
cdr3_nt: TGTGCCAGCAGCCAAGAACAGGGGAGCTCCTACAATGAGCAGTTCTTC

v_call: TRBV7-9
j_call: TRBJ1-4
d_call: TRBD1
clone_size: .
cdr3_aa: CASSGATGGANEKLFF
cdr3_nt: TGTGCCAGCAGCGGAGCGACAGGGGGGGCTAATGAAAAACTGTTTTTT

v_call: TRBV11-3
j_call: TRBJ2-3
d_call: .
clone_size: .
cdr3_aa: CASSLAWGQITDTQYF
cdr3_nt: TGTGCCAGCAGCTTAGCCTGGGGGCAGATCACAGATACGCAGTATTTT

v_call: TRBV5-4
j_call: TRBJ2-3
d_call: TRBD2
clone_size: .
cdr3_aa: CASSLGEGNTDTQYF
cdr3_nt: TGTGCCAGCAGCTTGGGGGAGGGGAACACAGATACGCAGTATTTT

v_call: TRBV6-4
j_call: TRBJ1-3
d_call: .
clone_size: .
cdr3_aa: CASSDIPSSGNTIYF
cdr3_nt: TGTGCCAGCAGTGATATCCCCAGCTCTGGAAACACCATATATTTT

v_call: TRBV19
j_call: TRBJ2-7
d_call: .
clone_size: .
cdr3_aa: CASSMGTYEQYF
cdr3_nt: TGTGCCAGTAGTATGGGAACTTACGAGCAGTACTTC

v_call: TRBV6-4
j_call: TRBJ2-7
d_call: TRBD2
clone_size: once
cdr3_aa: CASSELAGGGEQYF
cdr3_nt: TGTGCCAGCAGTGAACTAGCGGGAGGGGGCGAGCAGTACTTC

v_call: TRBV30
j_call: TRBJ1-1
d_call: .
clone_size: .
cdr3_aa: CAWSVDLGGEAFF
cdr3_nt: TGTGCCTGGAGTGTTGATCTAGGGGGTGAAGCTTTCTTT

v_call: TRBV9
j_call: TRBJ1-4
d_call: .
clone_size: once
cdr3_aa: CASSEGNRVDEKLFF
cdr3_nt: TGTGCCAGCAGCGAGGGGAACAGGGTTGATGAAAAACTGTTTTTT

v_call: TRBV30
j_call: TRBJ1-1
d_call: .
clone_size: .
cdr3_aa: CAWIEVNEAFF
cdr3_nt: TGTGCCTGGATCGAGGTTAATGAAGCTTTCTTT

v_call: TRBV13
j_call: TRBJ1-2
d_call: TRBD1
clone_size: .
cdr3_aa: CASSSTGGQGYTF
cdr3_nt: TGTGCCAGCAGCTCCACAGGGGGCCAGGGCTACACCTTC

v_call: TRBV5-4
j_call: TRBJ2-5
d_call: TRBD2
clone_size: .
cdr3_aa: CASSMTSGAQETQYF
cdr3_nt: TGTGCCAGCAGCATGACTAGCGGAGCACAAGAGACCCAGTACTTC

v_call: TRBV10-3
j_call: TRBJ2-7
d_call: .
clone_size: .
cdr3_aa: CAISESGRVYF
cdr3_nt: TGTGCCATCAGTGAGTCGGGCAGGGTGTACTTC

v_call: TRBV5-6
j_call: TRBJ2-2
d_call: TRBD2
clone_size: .
cdr3_aa: CASSLMSSGLTGELFF
cdr3_nt: TGTGCCAGCAGCTTGATGTCTAGCGGGCTCACCGGGGAGCTGTTTTTT

v_call: TRBV10-3
j_call: TRBJ2-3
d_call: .
clone_size: once
cdr3_aa: CAISESTLGDTQYF
cdr3_nt: TGTGCCATCAGTGAGTCGACTCTAGGAGATACGCAGTATTTT

v_call: TRBV5-6
j_call: TRBJ2-3
d_call: TRBD2
clone_size: once
cdr3_aa: CASTLGTSGSTDTQYF
cdr3_nt: TGTGCCAGCACCCTAGGGACTAGCGGCAGCACAGATACGCAGTATTTT

v_call: TRBV5-6
j_call: TRBJ1-2
d_call: TRBD1
clone_size: .
cdr3_aa: CASSWDREYGYTF
cdr3_nt: TGTGCCAGCAGCTGGGACAGGGAGTACGGCTACACCTTC

v_call: TRBV6-5
j_call: TRBJ2-7
d_call: TRBD2
clone_size: .
cdr3_aa: CASSTAPGGTYEQYF
cdr3_nt: TGTGCCAGCAGTACCGCTCCGGGAGGGACCTACGAGCAGTACTTC

v_call: TRBV7-9
j_call: TRBJ1-4
d_call: TRBD1
clone_size: .
cdr3_aa: CASSLSGTENEKLFF
cdr3_nt: TGTGCCAGCAGCTTGTCCGGGACAGAGAATGAAAAACTGTTTTTT

v_call: TRBV13
j_call: TRBJ2-7
d_call: .
clone_size: .
cdr3_aa: CASSLVGGQIYEQYF
cdr3_nt: TGTGCCAGCAGCTTAGTAGGCGGACAGATTTACGAGCAGTACTTC

v_call: TRBV6-1
j_call: TRBJ2-1
d_call: TRBD1
clone_size: .
cdr3_aa: CASRANRGPGEQFF
cdr3_nt: TGTGCCAGCAGGGCGAACAGGGGTCCAGGTGAGCAGTTCTTC